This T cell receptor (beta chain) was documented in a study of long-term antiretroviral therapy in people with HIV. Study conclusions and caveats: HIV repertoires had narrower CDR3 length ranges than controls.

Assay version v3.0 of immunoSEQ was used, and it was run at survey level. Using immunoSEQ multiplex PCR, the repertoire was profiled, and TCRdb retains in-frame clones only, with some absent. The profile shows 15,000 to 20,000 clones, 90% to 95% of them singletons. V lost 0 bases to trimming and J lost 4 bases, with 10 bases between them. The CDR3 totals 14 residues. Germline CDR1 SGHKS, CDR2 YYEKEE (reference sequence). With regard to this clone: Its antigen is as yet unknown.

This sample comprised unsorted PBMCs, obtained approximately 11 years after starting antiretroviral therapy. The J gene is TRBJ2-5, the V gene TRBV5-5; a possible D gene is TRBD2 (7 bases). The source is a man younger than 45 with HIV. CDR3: CASSLVGGAETQYF. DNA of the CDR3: TGTGCCAGCAGCTTGGTTGGGGGGGCAGAGACCCAGTACTTC.